Presented here are 17 T cell receptor beta chains from one specimen sequenced in a study of blood T cell repertoires in COVID-19. Clones were sequenced by immunoSEQ multiplex PCR, and TCRdb holds only the in-frame ones, with some missing. The sample includes 98,000 or so clones, 90% to 95% of them seen just once. Specimen: peripheral blood. The source is a human donor in a cohort sampled during active COVID-19.

The gene calls are TRBV6-5 and TRBJ1-5; 9 bases are a match to TRBD1. The CDR3 consists of 15 residues. Per the germline V gene, CDR1 is MNHEY and CDR2 is SVGAGI. Germline trimming cut 0 bases from V and 6 bases from J; bases unmatched to any gene: 3. The CDR3, as DNA: TGTGCCAGCAGTTACTCCGGGACAGGGAGTCAGCCCCAGCATTTT. Protein product: CASSYSGTGSQPQHF.

This clone was seen more than once but under ten times. The chain carries TRBV28 and TRBJ1-1; D is unresolved. The CDR3 length is 12 residues. CDR1 is MDHEN and CDR2 is SYDVKM in the germline V gene. The germline V and J ends were trimmed by 7 bases and 11 bases, with 17 bases remaining between them. CDR3 DNA sequence: TGTGCCAGCAAGGAAATTAGACTCGGGGCTTTCTTT. This codes for CASKEIRLGAFF.

The chain employs TRBV21-1 and TRBJ1-2; the table gives TRBD1 as D, unverified against the DNA. TRBV21-1 is classified as a pseudogene. This CDR3 comprises 17 residues. The CDR3 here is CASSARDRGLEGYGYTF. CDR3 in DNA: TGTGCCAGCAGCGCCCGGGACAGGGGTTTAGAGGGGTATGGCTACACCTTC.

The gene calls are TRBV10-2 and TRBJ2-1; TRBD2 agrees at 8 bases. The CDR3 contains 16 residues. The germline CDR1 and CDR2 sequences are WSHSY and SAAADI. J was trimmed by 4 bases and V by 4 bases; bases with no gene match: 9. The CDR3 nucleotides are TGCGCCAGCAGTGGGCAGGGCGGGAGGACATACAATGAGCAGTTCTTC. It is translated as CASSGQGGRTYNEQFF.

The CDR3 spells CASSPRLAGKETQYF. DNA for the CDR3: TGTGCCAGCAGCCCAAGACTAGCGGGAAAAGAGACCCAGTACTTC. This chain uses TRBV7-9 with TRBJ2-5; TRBD2 matches 11 bases. Trimming at V came to 5 bases and at J to 3 bases, leaving 5 bases not matched to a gene. Germline assignment: CDR1 SEHNR and CDR2 FQNEAQ (reference sequence). This CDR3 region has 15 residues. Complete variable domain (other parts from reference TRBV7-9 and TRBJ2-5): DTGVSQNPRHKITKRGQNVTFRCDPISEHNRLYWYRQTLGQGPEFLTYFQNEAQLEKSRLLSDRFSAERPKGSFSTLEIQRTEQGDSAMYLCASSPRLAGKETQYFGPGTRLLVL.

The gene calls are TRBV4-1 and TRBJ2-5, with D possibly TRBD2 on 6 matching bases. The CDR3 length is 14 residues. Germline V gene data show CDR1 as MGHRA and CDR2 as YSYEKL. V gave up 2 bases and J gave up 4 bases, with 11 bases separating them. DNA for the CDR3: TGCGCCAGCAGCCAAATTCCGGGACTAGAGACCCAGTACTTC. Translated, it gives CASSQIPGLETQYF.

This chain connects TRBV19 to TRBJ2-3, with 7 bases matching TRBD2. Germline CDR1 reads LNHDA; CDR2 reads SQIVND (reference sequence). The CDR3 consists of 14 residues. Germline trimming cut 5 bases from V and 5 bases from J; bases unmatched to any gene: 7. For the CDR3, the DNA is TGTGCCAGTAGTCCGACTAGCATTCGAGATACGCAGTATTTT. Protein product: CASSPTSIRDTQYF.

The rearrangement uses TRBV15 and TRBJ2-1; 7 bases map to TRBD2. This CDR3 contains 17 residues. Per the germline V gene, CDR1 is LNHNV and CDR2 is YYDKDF (reference sequence). The junction had 10 bases not matched to a gene; V was cut back by 1 base and J by 4 bases. CDR3 sequence reads: CATSRARASGIYNEQFF. The DNA for the CDR3 is TGTGCCACCAGCAGAGCCCGGGCTAGCGGAATATACAATGAGCAGTTCTTC.

This clone is a singleton in its sample. The rearrangement links TRBV7-9 to TRBJ2-1, with 14 bases fitting TRBD2. The V and J ends lost 5 bases and 0 bases, in that order; junction bases with no gene match: 3. The CDR3 is made up of 17 amino acids. The germline V gene encodes CDR1 SEHNR and CDR2 FQNEAQ (reference sequence). The CDR3 bases are TGTGCCAGCAGCGAGGGGACTAGCGGGGGCTCCTACAATGAGCAGTTCTTC. Translation: CASSEGTSGGSYNEQFF.

The chain joins TRBV19 to TRBJ1-1; D ambiguous. The CDR3 length is 16 residues. Germline values: CDR1 LNHDA, CDR2 SQIVND (reference sequence). V lost 3 bases, J lost 4 bases, and 18 bases lay in between. CDR3 DNA sequence: TGTGCCAGTAGTATCGTCCCGCGGGGTTGGGGCACTGAAGCTTTCTTT. As protein: CASSIVPRGWGTEAFF. The full variable domain, rest sourced from reference TRBV19 and TRBJ1-1, is DGGITQSPKYLFRKEGQNVTLSCEQNLNHDAMYWYRQDPGQGLRLIYYSQIVNDFQKGDIAEGYSVSREKKESFPLTVTSAQKNPTAFYLCASSIVPRGWGTEAFFGQGTRLTVV.

The chain couples TRBV6-5 to TRBJ2-5; no reliable D call. CDR1 is MNHEY and CDR2 is SVGAGI in the germline V gene. V lost 6 bases and J 1 base, leaving 9 bases between the germline ends. This CDR3 contains 13 residues. The CDR3 sequence is CASSRMSQETQYF. The CDR3 DNA follows: TGTGCCAGCAGCAGAATGTCCCAAGAGACCCAGTACTTC.

The chain combines TRBV19 with TRBJ2-5; unclear D gene. This CDR3 is built from 15 residues. Germline V lookup: CDR1 LNHDA, CDR2 SQIVND (reference sequence). V shed 7 bases and J shed 5 bases, with 20 bases lying between them. In DNA, the CDR3 is TGTGCCAGTACTCCTACGCCGAGTGAGTGGGAGACCCAGTACTTC. Its translation is CASTPTPSEWETQYF.

The V gene is TRBV7-2, the J gene TRBJ1-2; possibly TRBD1 for D (5 bases). Trimming removed 1 base at V and 8 bases at J, with 11 bases between. Germline assignment: CDR1 SGHTA and CDR2 FQGNSA. The CDR3 totals 13 residues. The CDR3 DNA reads TGTGCCAGCAGCTTAGTGGGAGGGGTCGGCTACACCTTC. As protein: CASSLVGGVGYTF.

The chain employs TRBV19 and TRBJ2-2; 7 positions match TRBD2. CDR3 length: 15 residues. V dropped 7 bases and J dropped 6; count of bases not matched to a gene: 11. Germline assignment: CDR1 LNHDA and CDR2 SQIVND (reference sequence). CDR3 bases: TGTGCCAGTACCCCGACTAGCCGGGGCTCCGGGGAGCTGTTTTTT. Translated, it gives CASTPTSRGSGELFF.

V is TRBV7-9 and J is TRBJ1-1; D is ambiguous. This CDR3 comprises 13 residues. Germline-derived CDR1 and CDR2 are SEHNR and FQNEAQ (reference sequence). The V gene lost 11 bases and the J gene lost 3 bases, with 16 bases spanning the gap. The CDR3 is CASAAGEDTEAFF. The CDR3 nucleotides are TGTGCCTCCGCCGCCGGGGAGGACACTGAAGCTTTCTTT.

This chain uses TRBV10-3 with TRBJ1-5, with 10 bases aligning to TRBD1. Germline lookup yields CDR1 ENHRY and CDR2 SYGVKD. Trimming removed 2 bases from V and 3 bases from J; junction bases left unmatched: 4. The CDR3 is made up of 16 amino acids. CDR3 sequence: CAISEAGQGINQPQHF. The CDR3 region has the DNA TGTGCCATCAGTGAGGCGGGACAGGGGATCAATCAGCCCCAGCATTTT.

The gene calls are TRBV4-1 and TRBJ1-4; 7 nucleotides align to TRBD1. There are 20 residues in the CDR3. CDR1 MGHRA and CDR2 YSYEKL come from the germline V gene. Germline trimming cut 4 bases from V and 8 bases from J; bases unmatched to any gene: 25. The CDR3 region has the DNA TGCGCCAGCAGCCCAGGTTCAGTCATCAAGGTCTCTCAGGGGGAAGAAAAACTGTTTTTT. Translated, it gives CASSPGSVIKVSQGEEKLFF.